This entry lists 6 T cell receptor beta chains sequenced from one sample in a study of graft-versus-host responses after intestinal transplantation. Assay: immunoSEQ multiplex PCR; the TCRdb copy retains only in-frame clones and omits some. Of roughly 90,000 clones in the sample, approximately 89% were seen once. These receptors have no identified antigens. The sample here was unstimulated CD4+ T cells sorted from spleen or lymph node cells, taken before transplant. These receptors originate from a human donor who was the organ donor for an intestinal transplant.

This clone was detected only once. V and J are TRBV6-5 and TRBJ2-1; 10 positions agree with TRBD2. J lost 9 bases, V lost 4 bases, and 12 bases had no gene match. From germline, CDR1 is MNHEY and CDR2 SVGAGI. The CDR3 extends over 16 amino acids. The CDR3 here is CASSSLRAGGPVEQFF. The CDR3 DNA reads as TGTGCCAGCAGTTCCCTAAGAGCGGGGGGGCCCGTTGAGCAGTTCTTC.

This sequence joins TRBV5-1 and TRBJ1-2, with D uncertain. Per the germline V gene, CDR1 is SGHRS and CDR2 is YFSETQ. The V and J ends lost 0 bases and 4 bases respectively, with 7 bases between them. CDR3 length: 13 residues. The CDR3 DNA is TGCGCCAGCAGCTTGGCCGGGTCCTATGGCTACACCTTC. Its translation: CASSLAGSYGYTF.

V is TRBV19 and J is TRBJ2-7, with 7 bases lining up with TRBD1. Unmatched junction bases numbered 5, after V lost 6 bases and J lost 0 bases. This CDR3 region has 14 residues. The germline gives CDR1 LNHDA, CDR2 SQIVND (reference sequence). In nucleotides, the CDR3 is TGTGCCAGTAGACAAACAGGGGCCTCCTACGAGCAGTACTTC. Encoded protein: CASRQTGASYEQYF.

The V and J genes are TRBV6-5 and TRBJ1-2, with a possible D match to TRBD1 (5 bases). V gave up 6 bases and J gave up 3 bases, with 11 bases separating them. CDR3 length: 13 amino acids. Germline V lookup: CDR1 MNHEY, CDR2 SVGAGI. CDR3 coding DNA: TGTGCCAGCAGCGGATACAGGCACTATGGCTACACCTTC. The encoded protein is CASSGYRHYGYTF.

The rearrangement uses TRBV5-1 and TRBJ2-3; D may be TRBD1 (5 bases). In germline, CDR1 is SGHRS, CDR2 YFSETQ. The V and J ends lost 0 bases and 2 bases respectively, with 7 bases between them. The CDR3 extends over 14 amino acids. CDR3 nucleotide sequence: TGCGCCAGCAGCTTGGGACAGACCACAGATACGCAGTATTTT. Translation gives CASSLGQTTDTQYF.

The chain carries TRBV20-1 and TRBJ2-7; the D is unclear. The CDR3 runs 11 residues. CDR1 is DFQATT, CDR2 SNEGSKA, per germline (reference sequence). The germline V and J ends were trimmed by 3 bases and 3 bases, with 6 bases remaining between them. The CDR3 bases are TGCAGTGCTAGCTCGGGCTACGAGCAGTACTTC. Protein: CSASSGYEQYF.